The 19 T cell receptor beta chains below were found in one sample sequenced in a study of radiotherapy plus CTLA-4 blockade in lung cancer. Profiled with immunoSEQ multiplex PCR; TCRdb holds only in-frame clones, not every one. The sample lists 35,000 to 40,000 clones; 80% to 90% were seen once. Sequenced here: peripheral blood, sampled from a patient treated with radiotherapy plus ipilimumab. All receptors come from a human donor with non-small cell lung cancer whose response to radiotherapy plus ipilimumab could not be evaluated.

This chain connects TRBV28 to TRBJ2-2, with 8 bases fitting TRBD2. The germline V gene has CDR1 MDHEN and CDR2 SYDVKM. The V segment lost 6 bases and the J segment 6 bases; nucleotides outside the gene matches: 12. The CDR3 covers 16 residues. CDR3 loop: CASSPPRGLGAGELFF. DNA for the CDR3: TGTGCCAGCAGCCCCCCTCGGGGACTAGGCGCCGGGGAGCTGTTTTTT. The full variable domain, its missing parts supplied by reference TRBV28 and TRBJ2-2, is DVKVTQSSRYLVKRTGEKVFLECVQDMDHENMFWYRQDPGLGLRLIYFSYDVKMKEKGDIPEGYSVSREKKERFSLILESASTNQTSMYLCASSPPRGLGAGELFFGEGSRLTVL.

The chain recombines TRBV6-6 with TRBJ1-2; TRBD1 agrees at 8 bases. The CDR3 is made up of 11 amino acids. V shed 2 bases, J shed 14 bases, and the junction held 4 bases outside the gene matches. The V gene's germline CDR1 is MNHNY and CDR2 SVGAGI (reference sequence). The CDR3 loop is CASSYQGANTF. The CDR3, as DNA: TGTGCCAGCAGTTACCAGGGGGCGAATACCTTC.

The rearrangement links TRBV11-2 to TRBJ1-4; D gene ambiguous. The CDR3 has 16 residues. The ends were cut back, 5 bases at V and 2 bases at J, with 15 bases in the middle. CDR1 is SGHAT and CDR2 is FQNNGV in the germline V gene. The CDR3 region is CASSMGQSPTNEKLFF. CDR3 nucleotides: TGTGCCAGCAGCATGGGCCAGAGCCCCACTAATGAAAAACTGTTTTTT.

This clone was picked up one time. The chain combines TRBV14 with TRBJ2-5; D is ambiguous. The V end was cut by 1 base, the J end by 5 bases, with 8 bases between. This CDR3 comprises 13 residues. CDR1 SGHDN and CDR2 FVKESK come from the germline V gene. CDR3 DNA sequence: TGTGCCAGCAGCCAAGGAAACTGGGAGACCCAGTACTTC. Protein sequence: CASSQGNWETQYF.

This chain joins TRBV28 and TRBJ2-1; a weak D match, TRBD2 (6 bases). Germline V gene sequence: CDR1 MDHEN, CDR2 SYDVKM. The V gene lost 6 bases and the J gene lost 5 bases, with 17 bases spanning the gap. This CDR3 spans 15 amino acids. CDR3 bases: TGTGCCAGCAGCCATATGACGGGAGTGAACAATGAGCAGTTCTTC. Residues: CASSHMTGVNNEQFF. The whole variable domain, remainder taken from reference TRBV28 and TRBJ2-1, is DVKVTQSSRYLVKRTGEKVFLECVQDMDHENMFWYRQDPGLGLRLIYFSYDVKMKEKGDIPEGYSVSREKKERFSLILESASTNQTSMYLCASSHMTGVNNEQFFGPGTRLTVL.

CDR3 DNA sequence: TGTGCCAGCAGCCCTTCGGGGGTGGGGGAAGCTTTCTTT. It specifies CASSPSGVGEAFF. This chain connects TRBV2 to TRBJ1-1; D may be TRBD1 (5 bases). The CDR3 extends over 13 amino acids. V lost 6 bases, J lost 8 bases, and 16 bases lay in between. Germline assignment: CDR1 SNHLY and CDR2 FYNNEI.

This clone was counted a few times. The CDR3 region is CASTRDRATRSYEQYF. In nucleotides, the CDR3 is TGTGCCAGCACCCGGGACAGGGCGACGCGATCCTACGAGCAGTACTTC. V and J are TRBV18 and TRBJ2-7, with 9 bases aligning to TRBD1. This CDR3 has 16 amino acids. CDR1 is KGHSH, CDR2 LQKENI, per germline. Trimming at V came to 8 bases and at J to 1 base, leaving 12 bases not matched to a gene.

The chain has TRBV9 and TRBJ2-3; 13 bases match TRBD2. CDR1 and CDR2 from the germline V gene are SGDLS and YYNGEE. This CDR3 contains 16 residues. The V and J ends lost 2 bases and 4 bases, in that order; junction bases with no gene match: 4. CDR3 amino acids: CASSVRLAGGADTQYF. Written as DNA, the CDR3 is TGTGCCAGCAGCGTCCGACTAGCGGGAGGCGCAGATACGCAGTATTTT.

V is TRBV10-3 and J is TRBJ2-7; 7 positions match TRBD1. After removal of 10 bases from V and 0 bases from J, the junction contained 6 bases not matched to a gene. Germline V gene sequence: CDR1 ENHRY, CDR2 SYGVKD. This CDR3 spans 13 amino acids. CDR3 nucleotide sequence: TGTGCCACCCAGGACAGGTCCTCCTACGAGCAGTACTTC. Translated: CATQDRSSYEQYF.

The chain links TRBV4-2 to TRBJ2-3; a possible D gene is TRBD2 (6 bases). CDR3 size: 15 residues. CDR1 LGHNA and CDR2 YNFKEQ come from the germline V gene. The V and J ends lost 0 bases and 7 bases respectively, with 14 bases between them. The CDR3, as DNA: TGTGCCAGCAGCCAAGAGGGGAGGCGGTGGTATACGCAGTATTTT. Translation gives CASSQEGRRWYTQYF.

The chain employs TRBV10-3 and TRBJ2-1, with D maybe TRBD2 (6 bases). The V gene lost 4 bases and the J gene lost 8 bases, with 9 bases spanning the gap. Germline V gene lookup returns CDR1 ENHRY and CDR2 SYGVKD. The CDR3 is 12 amino acids. As DNA, the CDR3 is TGTGCCATCAGTGTGGAGGGGCATGAGCAGTTCTTC. Encoded protein: CAISVEGHEQFF.

CDR3 DNA: TGCGCCAGCAGCCATAGCGGGGTTGGCACAGATACGCAGTATTTT. This gives the protein CASSHSGVGTDTQYF. The chain recombines TRBV5-1 with TRBJ2-3; TRBD2 matches at 8 bases. Germline values: CDR1 SGHRS, CDR2 YFSETQ. The CDR3 spans 15 residues. Trimming took 4 bases from V and 1 from J; bases not matched to a gene: 5. Supplemented by reference TRBV5-1 and TRBJ2-3, the full variable domain reads KAGVTQTPRYLIKTRGQQVTLSCSPISGHRSVSWYQQTPGQGLQFLFEYFSETQRNKGNFPGRFSGRQFSNSRSEMNVSTLELGDSALYLCASSHSGVGTDTQYFGPGTRLTVL.

This sequence joins TRBV2 and TRBJ1-5; 8 nucleotides match TRBD1. The CDR3 contains 15 residues. With 4 bases clipped from V and 0 bases from J, the junction kept 2 bases outside the gene matches. Germline V gene data show CDR1 as SNHLY and CDR2 as FYNNEI. The CDR3 protein is CASSGTGRSNQPQHF. The CDR3 nucleotides read TGTGCCAGCAGTGGGACAGGGCGTAGCAATCAGCCCCAGCATTTT.

This rearrangement joins TRBV28 to TRBJ2-7; 10 bases fit TRBD2. This CDR3 spans 15 amino acids. V was pared by 5 bases and J by 6 bases, with 10 bases of the junction left unmatched. Germline assignment: CDR1 MDHEN and CDR2 SYDVKM. The CDR3 is CASSKLAGLLSEQYF. The CDR3 DNA sequence: TGTGCCAGCAGTAAACTAGCGGGGCTACTCTCCGAGCAGTACTTC.

The V gene is TRBV5-1, the J gene TRBJ1-4; 11 bases agree with TRBD1. J was trimmed by 0 bases and V by 5 bases; bases with no gene match: 0. There are 15 residues in the CDR3. Germline lookup yields CDR1 SGHRS and CDR2 YFSETQ. The CDR3 region has the DNA TGCGCCAGCAGGGGACAGGGGGCAACTAATGAAAAACTGTTTTTT. This gives the protein CASRGQGATNEKLFF.

The rearrangement links TRBV18 to TRBJ2-7; a possible D gene is TRBD2 (5 bases). The CDR3 runs to 14 residues. Germline-derived CDR1 and CDR2 are KGHSH and LQKENI. V lost 3 bases and J lost 2, with 11 bases in between. CDR3 sequence (DNA): TGTGCCAGCTCACCCGGGTTCGGGGCCTACGAGCAGTACTTC. This gives the protein CASSPGFGAYEQYF.

V usage is TRBV15 and J usage is TRBJ2-7, with D maybe TRBD2 (5 bases). V dropped 0 bases and J dropped 4 bases, with 22 bases sitting between them. CDR3 size: 18 residues. Germline V CDR1 and CDR2: LNHNV, YYDKDF (reference sequence). CDR3 amino acids: CATSRDPTGVRSSYEQYF. CDR3 nucleotides: TGTGCCACCAGCAGAGATCCAACCGGGGTCAGGTCATCATACGAGCAGTACTTC.

This clone appeared a single time. The chain employs TRBV5-1 and TRBJ2-1, with 13 bases that match TRBD2. Looked up from germline, CDR1 is SGHRS and CDR2 is YFSETQ. This CDR3 contains 23 residues. Unmatched junction bases numbered 24, after V lost 6 bases and J lost 0 bases. CDR3: CASKGSTSGGRTTAMSSYNEQFF. The CDR3 DNA follows: TGCGCCAGCAAAGGGTCGACTAGCGGGGGGCGCACTACAGCAATGAGCTCCTACAATGAGCAGTTCTTC.

This CDR3 reads CASSLGGLAVLSSYNEQFF. CDR3 nucleotide sequence: TGTGCCAGCAGCTTGGGGGGGCTAGCGGTTCTGAGCTCCTACAATGAGCAGTTCTTC. V is TRBV5-6 and J is TRBJ2-1, with a weak D call TRBD2 (7 bases). The CDR3 runs 19 residues. CDR1 is SGHDT and CDR2 is YYEEEE in the germline V gene. V lost 0 bases, J lost 0 bases, and 19 bases lay in between.